Following are 31 T cell receptor beta chains from one sample sequenced in a study of tumor-infiltrating lymphocytes in localized non-small cell lung cancer. This table comes from immunoSEQ multiplex PCR, and its TCRdb copy is limited to in-frame clones, with some not included. The data show thousands of clones, around 77% seen once. Sequences were obtained from uninvolved lung tissue not adjacent to the tumor. These TCRs come from a human donor with non-small cell lung cancer.

The chain has TRBV9 and TRBJ1-1; D call uncertain. Germline CDR1 reads SGDLS; CDR2 reads YYNGEE. Trimming left V 4 bases short and J 2 bases short, with 6 bases between. The CDR3 spans 12 residues. CDR3 sequence reads: CASSRANTEAFF. Here the CDR3 DNA reads TGTGCCAGCAGCAGGGCCAACACTGAAGCTTTCTTT.

V and J are TRBV19 and TRBJ1-2; a weak D match, TRBD1 (6 bases). Trimming cost V 9 bases and J 5 bases, with 16 bases left between them. The CDR3 covers 13 residues. The germline V gene encodes CDR1 LNHDA and CDR2 SQIVND (reference sequence). The CDR3 reads CASAPPGQYGYTF. The CDR3 nucleotides read TGTGCCAGCGCACCCCCCGGACAGTATGGCTACACCTTC.

V and J are TRBV9 and TRBJ2-1, with TRBD2 matching over 9 bases. CDR3 length equals 16 residues. With V trimmed by 4 bases and J by 1 base, 6 bases remained unmatched. In germline, CDR1 is SGDLS, CDR2 YYNGEE. CDR3 region: CASSQRTSESYNEQFF. CDR3 sequence (DNA): TGTGCCAGCAGCCAGAGGACTAGCGAATCCTACAATGAGCAGTTCTTC.

This clone was counted once. CDR3 coding DNA: TGTGCCAGCAGTTTCGCAGGCCGAAACACTGAAGCTTTCTTT. This gives the protein CASSFAGRNTEAFF. The rearrangement links TRBV28 to TRBJ1-1; D unclear. Germline V CDR1 and CDR2: MDHEN, SYDVKM. V was pared by 3 bases and J by 2 bases, with 10 bases between. This CDR3 is 14 amino acids long.

This clone was observed once. The chain recombines TRBV10-3 with TRBJ2-6; 7 positions match TRBD2. The CDR3 has 16 amino acids. The germline V gene has CDR1 ENHRY and CDR2 SYGVKD. V shed 5 bases, J shed 3 bases, and the junction held 7 bases outside the gene matches. CDR3 in DNA: TGTGCCATCAGTCCCTCGGGGGGAGATGGGGCCAACGTCCTGACTTTC. It encodes CAISPSGGDGANVLTF.

The chain is built from TRBV19 and TRBJ1-1; TRBD1 matches 7 bases. The CDR3 length is 14 residues. Germline V gene lookup returns CDR1 LNHDA and CDR2 SQIVND (reference sequence). After removal of 4 bases from V and 0 bases from J, the junction contained 2 bases not matched to a gene. The CDR3 nucleotides are TGTGCCAGTAGTAAGACAGGGATGAACACTGAAGCTTTCTTT. Amino acids: CASSKTGMNTEAFF. The entire variable domain, with the rest obtained from reference TRBV19 and TRBJ1-1, is as follows: DGGITQSPKYLFRKEGQNVTLSCEQNLNHDAMYWYRQDPGQGLRLIYYSQIVNDFQKGDIAEGYSVSREKKESFPLTVTSAQKNPTAFYLCASSKTGMNTEAFFGQGTRLTVV.

This clone has a handful of counts. The chain uses TRBV5-1 and TRBJ1-1; TRBD1 matches at 9 bases. Germline loops: CDR1 SGHRS, CDR2 YFSETQ. The ends lost 3 bases at V and 3 bases at J; junction bases unmatched: 9. The CDR3 is 16 residues long. The CDR3 is CASSSYRGRLDTEAFF. The DNA for the CDR3 is TGCGCCAGCAGCTCCTACAGGGGGCGCTTAGACACTGAAGCTTTCTTT.

This clone showed up just once. J is TRBJ2-1 and V is TRBV7-9; 7 bases are shared with TRBD2. The CDR3 totals 16 residues. V lost 3 bases, J lost 5 bases, and 10 bases stayed unmatched. Germline V CDR1 and CDR2: SEHNR, FQNEAQ (reference sequence). This CDR3 reads CASSFLTSRVDNEQFF. CDR3 nucleotide sequence: TGTGCCAGCAGCTTCTTGACTAGCAGAGTAGACAATGAGCAGTTCTTC.

The rearrangement links TRBV5-1 to TRBJ1-1; no reliable D call. The V and J ends lost 0 bases and 1 base respectively, with 7 bases between them. The length of the CDR3 is 14 residues. Germline lookup yields CDR1 SGHRS and CDR2 YFSETQ. As DNA, the CDR3 is TGCGCCAGCAGCTTGGGACCTACGAACACTGAAGCTTTCTTT. This sequence encodes CASSLGPTNTEAFF.

The chain is built from TRBV28 and TRBJ2-2; D is unclear. Germline CDR1 MDHEN, CDR2 SYDVKM. Trimming left V 3 bases short and J 4 bases short, with 6 bases between. This CDR3 region has 13 residues. CDR3 nucleotides: TGTGCCAGCAGTTTGCTGAGCACCGGGGAGCTGTTTTTT. Protein product: CASSLLSTGELFF.

V is TRBV6-6 and J is TRBJ1-5; TRBD1 aligns across 11 bases. The germline CDR1 and CDR2 sequences are MNHNY and SVGAGI (reference sequence). Trimming cost V 6 bases and J 6 bases; bases outside gene matches: 7. CDR3 length: 15 residues. Here the CDR3 DNA reads TGTGCCAGCAGACCCGGGACAGGGGGTAGTCAGCCCCAGCATTTT. This translates into CASRPGTGGSQPQHF.

The rearrangement uses TRBV28 and TRBJ2-3, with 7 bases lining up with TRBD2. Trimming cost V 3 bases and J 4 bases; bases outside gene matches: 4. From germline, CDR1 is MDHEN and CDR2 SYDVKM. CDR3 length: 14 amino acids. CDR3 in DNA: TGTGCCAGCAGTTTTAGTCGGGAGGCAGATACGCAGTATTTT. Encoded protein: CASSFSREADTQYF.

The chain links TRBV7-9 to TRBJ2-6; D is ambiguous. CDR1 is SEHNR, CDR2 FQNEAQ, per germline (reference sequence). The V gene lost 5 bases and the J gene lost 4 bases, with 6 bases spanning the gap. The CDR3 has 13 residues. CDR3 loop: CASSLPGANVLTF. As DNA, the CDR3 is TGTGCCAGCAGCCTTCCGGGGGCCAACGTCCTGACTTTC.

This chain links TRBV7-2 with TRBJ2-3; 7 bases agree with TRBD1. This CDR3 spans 14 amino acids. The V gene's germline CDR1 is SGHTA and CDR2 FQGNSA. V gave up 5 bases and J gave up 5 bases; unmatched junction bases: 7. The CDR3 DNA follows: TGTGCCAGCAGCCCCCGACAGGGAGAAGATACGCAGTATTTT. This sequence encodes CASSPRQGEDTQYF. Variable domain in full (rest from reference TRBV7-2 and TRBJ2-3): GAGVSQSPSNKVTEKGKDVELRCDPISGHTALYWYRQSLGQGLEFLIYFQGNSAPDKSGLPSDRFSAERTGGSVSTLTIQRTQQEDSAVYLCASSPRQGEDTQYFGPGTRLTVL.

The rearrangement links TRBV5-5 to TRBJ2-5, with TRBD1 matching 8 bases. Germline V gene lookup returns CDR1 SGHKS and CDR2 YYEKEE (reference sequence). J gave up 5 bases and V 2 bases, and 5 bases lay outside the gene matches. The CDR3 runs to 14 residues. The CDR3 protein is CASSFTGGGETQYF. As DNA, the CDR3 is TGTGCCAGCAGCTTTACAGGGGGTGGGGAGACCCAGTACTTC.

The chain uses TRBV2 and TRBJ1-4; D might be TRBD1 (5 bases). The CDR3 covers 15 residues. Germline V gives CDR1 SNHLY, CDR2 FYNNEI. V shed 5 bases and J shed 7 bases, with 17 bases lying between them. The CDR3 region is CASSPQGGVGEKLFF. In DNA form, the CDR3 reads TGTGCCAGCAGTCCCCAGGGTGGGGTCGGTGAAAAACTGTTTTTT.

This clone was counted a few times. V usage is TRBV6-5 and J usage is TRBJ1-2; 8 positions match TRBD1. Losses at the gene ends were 0 bases for V and 7 bases for J; bases not matched to a gene: 4. This CDR3 contains 14 residues. Per germline, CDR1 MNHEY and CDR2 SVGAGI. This CDR3 is CASSYSITGGGYTF. CDR3 coding DNA: TGTGCCAGCAGTTACTCGATCACAGGGGGTGGCTACACCTTC.

The V gene is TRBV15, the J gene TRBJ2-7; the D is unclear. The CDR3 is 13 residues long. From germline, CDR1 is LNHNV and CDR2 YYDKDF (reference sequence). Trimming stripped 3 bases from V and 1 base from J, with 7 bases between. The CDR3 DNA is TGTGCCACCAGCAGCGGCCGATCCTACGAGCAGTACTTC. The encoded protein is CATSSGRSYEQYF.

V is TRBV28 and J is TRBJ1-5; 9 bases align to TRBD1. The CDR3 consists of 15 residues. V dropped 8 bases and J dropped 4; count of bases not matched to a gene: 9. CDR1 MDHEN and CDR2 SYDVKM come from the germline V gene. The CDR3 reads CASQTGGSGNQPQHF. In nucleotides, the CDR3 is TGTGCCAGCCAGACAGGGGGTAGTGGAAATCAGCCCCAGCATTTT. Full variable domain (outside the CDR3, taken from reference TRBV28 and TRBJ1-5): DVKVTQSSRYLVKRTGEKVFLECVQDMDHENMFWYRQDPGLGLRLIYFSYDVKMKEKGDIPEGYSVSREKKERFSLILESASTNQTSMYLCASQTGGSGNQPQHFGDGTRLSIL.

This clone was counted only a few times. The J gene is TRBJ1-5, the V gene TRBV4-1; D possibly corresponds to TRBD1 (6 bases). V was clipped by 0 bases and J by 6 bases, with 12 bases between them. The CDR3 spans 15 residues. Germline values: CDR1 MGHRA, CDR2 YSYEKL. CDR3 sequence: CASSQEVGGAQPQHF. The CDR3, as DNA: TGCGCCAGCAGCCAAGAGGTGGGGGGGGCTCAGCCCCAGCATTTT.

This chain uses TRBV29-1 with TRBJ2-7; D perhaps matches TRBD2 (6 bases). V was trimmed by 4 bases and J by 1 base, leaving 8 bases between them. CDR3 length: 12 amino acids. Per germline, CDR1 SQVTM and CDR2 ANQGSEA. The DNA for the CDR3 is TGCAGCGTTGCGGGACTTTCCTACGAGCAGTACTTC. It yields the protein CSVAGLSYEQYF.

The genes are TRBV11-2 and TRBJ1-5; 7 bases align to TRBD1. Germline CDR1 SGHAT, CDR2 FQNNGV. Trimming cost V 5 bases and J 2 bases; bases outside gene matches: 3. This CDR3 spans 14 amino acids. The CDR3 sequence: CASSIGTGNQPQHF. For the CDR3, the DNA is TGTGCCAGCAGCATCGGGACAGGCAATCAGCCCCAGCATTTT.

This clone is medium-sized within its sample. The sample has other DNA sequences that encode this CDR3 too. The chain recombines TRBV7-3 with TRBJ1-1; the D is unclear. The CDR3 is 15 residues long. CDR1 and CDR2 (germline): SGHTA, FQGTGA. V was cut by 1 base and J by 3 bases, with 12 bases left in between. CDR3 residues: CASSLIALGDTEAFF. CDR3 DNA: TGTGCCAGCAGCTTAATCGCTCTTGGGGACACTGAAGCTTTCTTT.

The gene calls are TRBV30 and TRBJ1-1; unclear D gene. Germline CDR1 reads GTSNPN; CDR2 reads SVGIG (reference sequence). This CDR3 comprises 12 residues. The ends were cut back, 2 bases at V and 11 bases at J, with 15 bases in the middle. The CDR3 spells CAWSPRTSRAFF. CDR3 nucleotide sequence: TGTGCCTGGAGTCCCCGGACCTCGAGGGCTTTCTTT.

The rearrangement uses TRBV19 and TRBJ1-2; D unresolved. CDR1 and CDR2 from the germline V gene are LNHDA and SQIVND (reference sequence). V was trimmed by 7 bases and J by 2 bases, leaving 11 bases between them. The CDR3 totals 13 residues. The CDR3 sequence: CASTLESNYGYTF. Here the CDR3 DNA reads TGTGCCAGTACCCTCGAGAGCAACTATGGCTACACCTTC.

The chain uses TRBV6-6 and TRBJ2-7, with 11 bases matching TRBD1. Germline V gives CDR1 MNHNY, CDR2 SVGAGI (reference sequence). This CDR3 is built from 14 residues. The V gene end was trimmed by 10 bases and the J gene end by 2 bases; junction bases not matched to a gene: 7. CDR3 sequence: CATVGGQGAYEQYF. The DNA for the CDR3 is TGTGCCACAGTGGGGGGACAGGGGGCCTACGAGCAGTACTTC.

The chain carries TRBV2 and TRBJ2-7; 10 bases fit TRBD2. Germline loops: CDR1 SNHLY, CDR2 FYNNEI. Trimming cost V 6 bases and J 4 bases; bases outside gene matches: 6. This CDR3 comprises 14 residues. CDR3 DNA sequence: TGTGCCAGCAGCGAGTGGACTAGCGGTTACGAGCAGTACTTC. This sequence encodes CASSEWTSGYEQYF.

The chain employs TRBV12-5 and TRBJ2-3; D is ambiguous. V lost 3 bases to trimming and J lost 7 bases, with 11 bases between them. Germline-derived CDR1 and CDR2 are LGHNT and FRNRAP. This CDR3 contains 13 residues. Here the CDR3 reads CASGLSEVNTQYF. CDR3 in DNA: TGTGCTAGTGGTTTAAGCGAAGTGAATACGCAGTATTTT.

The chain carries TRBV6-9 and TRBJ1-5; D is undetermined. The V end lost 5 bases, the J end lost 2 bases, and 10 bases lay between the germline ends. The germline CDR1 and CDR2 sequences are MNHGY and SVAAGI. CDR3 length: 14 amino acids. CDR3 DNA sequence: TGTGCCAGCAGTCCCATTTTGGGCAATCAGCCCCAGCATTTT. Protein product: CASSPILGNQPQHF.

J is TRBJ1-2 and V is TRBV29-1; D gene uncertain. V lost 7 bases and J 0 bases, leaving 9 bases between the germline ends. Germline V gene sequence: CDR1 SQVTM, CDR2 ANQGSEA. The CDR3 has 12 residues. In nucleotides, the CDR3 is TGCAGCGCCCCTTCTCCTAACTATGGCTACACCTTC. Its translation: CSAPSPNYGYTF.

The chain recombines TRBV5-6 with TRBJ2-6; D is undetermined. V gave up 6 bases and J gave up 0 bases, with 10 bases separating them. The germline V gene has CDR1 SGHDT and CDR2 YYEEEE. The CDR3 loop spans 15 amino acids. The CDR3 spells CASIRLSSGANVLTF. The CDR3 DNA sequence: TGTGCCAGCATCCGTCTCTCCTCTGGGGCCAACGTCCTGACTTTC. Complete variable domain (other parts from reference TRBV5-6 and TRBJ2-6): DAGVTQSPTHLIKTRGQQVTLRCSPKSGHDTVSWYQQALGQGPQFIFQYYEEEERQRGNFPDRFSGHQFPNYSSELNVNALLLGDSALYLCASIRLSSGANVLTFGAGSRLTVL.